This T cell receptor beta chain was identified during a study of breast tumors, draining lymph nodes, adjacent tissues. Breast cancer patients provided tissue from their axillary draining lymph nodes. Whole-study findings and limits: Data only fit, rather than demonstrated, lymph node origin of most tumor T cells. Compared with basal-like, luminal-like tumors shared significantly more repertoire with nontumor tissue. Findings are consistent with lymph node origin and intratumoral expansion of most tumor T cells. Compared with lymph nodes, tumors were less diverse; compared with nontumor tissue, more.

This clonotype showed up many times. Antigen specificity is unknown. V lost 8 bases to trimming and J lost 3 bases, with 11 bases between them. The CDR3 is 12 amino acids. Germline CDR1 is ENHRY and CDR2 is SYGVKD. TCRdb passed the multiplex PCR reads through MiXCR, listing each CDR3 protein once. The sample shows approximately 130,000 distinct CDR3 sequences, 21% of them seen only once. The chain carries TRBV10-3 and TRBJ2-7; a weak D match, TRBD1 (5 bases). Source material: axillary lymph node tissue. This sequence was found in a female donor with breast cancer. Some clones in this sample may be carry-over from other donors' samples. Here the CDR3 DNA reads TGTGCCATCGGCCGAGACAGCTACGAGCAGTACTTC. It is translated as CAIGRDSYEQYF.